The rows below give T cell receptor beta chains drawn from one sample of a study of blood T cell repertoires in COVID-19. Clones were sequenced by immunoSEQ multiplex PCR, and TCRdb holds only the in-frame ones, with some missing. The sample holds fewer than 25,000 clones, roughly nine tenths seen once. The material sequenced was peripheral blood. Source of these receptors: a human donor in a cohort sampled during active COVID-19. Each CDR3 is given with its conserved first and last residue. D genes are given only for firm matches. Clone sizes are given selectively: once, few, many, or a class where the clone is expanded.

j_call v_call clone_size d_call cdr3_aa cdr3_nt
TRBJ2-3 TRBV5-3 - TRBD1 CARRPRQGTTDTQYF TGTGCCAGAAGACCACGACAGGGAACCACAGATACGCAGTATTTT
TRBJ2-7 TRBV18 - TRBD1 CASSPRRMQGASYEQYF TGTGCCAGCTCACCACGCAGGATGCAGGGGGCTTCCTACGAGCAGTACTTC
TRBJ2-3 TRBV11-2 - - CASSLHLAAADTQYF TGTGCCAGCAGCTTACATTTAGCGGCCGCAGATACGCAGTATTTT
TRBJ2-5 TRBV5-1 - TRBD2 CASSLVAGHETQYF TGCGCCAGCAGCTTGGTAGCGGGCCACGAGACCCAGTACTTC
TRBJ2-1 TRBV29-1 - TRBD2 CSVWGLAGNDEQFF TGCAGCGTGTGGGGACTAGCGGGAAATGATGAGCAGTTCTTC
TRBJ1-2 TRBV19 - - CASRSPHGGTLRGYTF TGTGCCAGTAGATCCCCCCACGGGGGGACTTTGCGTGGCTACACCTTC
TRBJ1-2 TRBV12-3/TRBV12-4 - TRBD1 CASGTVPNDYTF TGTGCCAGCGGGACAGTCCCGAACGACTACACCTTC
TRBJ2-7 TRBV4-3 - - CASSHGVKTSYEQYF TGCGCCAGCAGCCACGGGGTTAAAACTTCCTACGAGCAGTACTTC
TRBJ1-5 TRBV29-1 - - CSVELGADQPQHF TGCAGCGTTGAATTGGGGGCAGATCAGCCCCAGCATTTT
TRBJ2-1 TRBV6-5 - TRBD2 CASSYGGGANEQFF TGTGCCAGCAGTTACGGCGGGGGGGCCAATGAGCAGTTCTTC
TRBJ2-3 TRBV12-3/TRBV12-4 - - CASSPVPDTQYF TGTGCCAGCAGCCCCGTCCCAGATACGCAGTATTTT
TRBJ2-5 TRBV6-2/TRBV6-3 - TRBD2 CASSAGTSGRARASETQYF TGTGCCAGCAGTGCCGGGACTAGCGGGAGGGCCAGGGCTTCAGAGACCCAGTACTTC
TRBJ1-4 TRBV28 - TRBD1 CASSNLRTGGGEKLFF TGTGCCAGCAGTAACCTAAGGACAGGGGGTGGTGAAAAACTGTTTTTT
TRBJ2-7 TRBV15 once TRBD2 CATSRGSLGLASYEQYF TGTGCCACCAGCAGAGGATCGTTGGGACTAGCCTCCTACGAGCAGTACTTC
TRBJ2-2 TRBV27 - TRBD2 CASSRPPHVLRTSRATGELFF TGTGCCAGCAGTCGCCCGCCGCATGTTCTCCGGACTAGTAGGGCCACCGGGGAGCTGTTTTTT
TRBJ2-2 TRBV19 medium-sized TRBD2 CASSTPRGGPNTGELFF TGTGCCAGTAGTACCCCTCGGGGGGGGCCCAACACCGGGGAGCTGTTTTTT
TRBJ1-1 TRBV7-3 medium-sized - CASSKTGKNTEAFF TGTGCCAGCAGCAAGACAGGAAAGAACACTGAAGCTTTCTTT
TRBJ2-2 TRBV21-1 once - CASSSRQTGELFF TGTGCCAGCAGCAGTAGACAGACCGGGGAGCTGTTTTTT
TRBJ1-3 TRBV5-5 - - CASSLDFGNTIYF TGTGCCAGCAGCTTAGACTTCGGAAACACCATATATTTT
TRBJ2-1 TRBV19 - TRBD2 CASSITSGGVNEQFF TGTGCCAGTAGTATTACTAGCGGGGGGGTAAATGAGCAGTTCTTC
TRBJ2-2 TRBV4-3 - - CASSHYIGTTTGELFF TGCGCCAGCAGCCACTATATCGGGACAACTACCGGGGAGCTGTTTTTT
TRBJ2-5 TRBV4-1 - - CASSQVGGSQETQYF TGCGCCAGCAGCCAGGTTGGGGGGTCTCAAGAGACCCAGTACTTC
TRBJ2-3 TRBV24-1 - TRBD2 CATSPSGSTDTQYF TGTGCCACCAGTCCTAGCGGGAGCACAGATACGCAGTATTTT